The 8 T cell receptor beta chains below come from one sample, sequenced in a study of T-cell reconstitution after alpha-beta-depleted transplantation in children. Using unique molecular identifiers, the investigators prepared the TCRbeta library. TCRdb used MiXCR to reprocess the PCR reads, holding one entry per CDR3 protein. The table lists about 460,000 distinct CDR3 sequences, about an eighth of them singletons, with 11% to 15% in the top ten. The sample in question was PBMCs, mostly from graft donor cells, obtained 180 days after TCRalphabeta/CD19-depleted stem cell transplant. The receptors here all came from a female patient aged 2 to 10 who had a stem cell transplant for aplastic anemia, so the T cells may come from the graft donor.

This chain links TRBV28 with TRBJ1-5; D perhaps matches TRBD1 (5 bases). CDR3 size: 16 residues. Germline assignment: CDR1 MDHEN and CDR2 SYDVKM. The ends were cut back, 1 base at V and 0 bases at J, with 10 bases in the middle. The CDR3 spells CASSLSQVYSNQPQHF. The CDR3 DNA reads TGTGCCAGCAGTTTATCACAGGTCTATAGCAATCAGCCCCAGCATTTT.

In the case of this clonotype: This sequence may be a read error, since a much larger clone differs from it by one base. The CDR3 sequence is CSGRGETQYF. CDR3 coding DNA: TGCAGTGGGAGGGGCGAGACCCAGTACTTC. V and J are TRBV20-1 and TRBJ2-5; a weak D match, TRBD2 (6 bases). V was shortened by 7 bases and J by 5 bases, with 8 bases between the two germline ends. This CDR3 comprises 10 residues. Per germline, CDR1 DFQATT and CDR2 SNEGSKA (reference sequence).

At least ten counts were recorded for this clonotype. The chain combines TRBV29-1 with TRBJ2-3; 13 bases are a match to TRBD2. V shed 7 bases, J shed 6 bases, and the junction held 10 bases outside the gene matches. There are 15 residues in the CDR3. Germline V gene data show CDR1 as SQVTM and CDR2 as ANQGSEA. The CDR3 is CSAPGLAGAIDTQYF. The CDR3 DNA reads TGCAGCGCTCCCGGACTAGCGGGAGCCATTGATACGCAGTATTTT.

This clonotype was seen only a few times. The gene calls are TRBV28 and TRBJ1-2, with TRBD1 matching 7 bases. V lost 6 bases to trimming and J lost 3 bases; unmatched junction nucleotides: 4. Germline CDR1 is MDHEN and CDR2 is SYDVKM. This CDR3 comprises 13 residues. The CDR3 DNA reads as TGTGCCAGCAGCCGGGACAGCCACTATGGCTACACCTTC. This translates into CASSRDSHYGYTF.

This clonotype was seen a handful of times. The chain recombines TRBV7-9 with TRBJ2-7; tentatively, D is TRBD2 (6 bases). Trimming removed 3 bases at V and 7 bases at J, with 10 bases between. The germline gives CDR1 SEHNR, CDR2 FQNEAQ (reference sequence). This CDR3 is built from 12 residues. The DNA for the CDR3 is TGTGCCAGCAGCTTCGTGGCGGGGGAGCAGTACGTC. Amino acids: CASSFVAGEQYV.

This rearrangement joins TRBV6-1 to TRBJ2-1; D perhaps matches TRBD1 (6 bases). This CDR3 comprises 16 residues. Germline V gene data show CDR1 as MNHNS and CDR2 as SASEGT. Trimming removed 6 bases from V and 4 bases from J, with 19 bases in between. CDR3 bases: TGTGCCAGCAGACTGGGGGCCCACGTTCGTTACAATGAGCAGTTCTTC. Translating it yields CASRLGAHVRYNEQFF.

The V call is TRBV20-1, the J call TRBJ2-1; the D gene is possibly TRBD2 (6 bases). This CDR3 is built from 17 residues. The germline V gene encodes CDR1 DFQATT and CDR2 SNEGSKA (reference sequence). Here the CDR3 reads CRGPPPRDSSSYNEQFF. The CDR3 bases are TGCAGGGGCCCGCCTCCCCGGGACTCCAGCTCCTACAATGAGCAGTTCTTC.

The chain carries TRBV6-2 or TRBV6-3 and TRBJ1-5, with D tentatively TRBD1 (5 bases). The germline V and J ends were trimmed by 0 bases and 7 bases, with 13 bases remaining between them. Looked up from germline, CDR1 is MNHEY and CDR2 is SVGEGT. The CDR3 sequence is 15 residues long. The DNA for the CDR3 is TGTGCCAGCAGTTACTCGACTGGGGGGTACCAGCCCCAGCATTTT. The encoded protein is CASSYSTGGYQPQHF.